The 13 T cell receptor beta chains below were found in one sample sequenced in a study of monozygotic twins with inflammatory bowel disease. TCRdb re-called the 5' RACE reads and shows each CDR3 protein once, DNA omitted. The listing records more than 300,000 distinct CDR3 sequences. Sequences were obtained from blood. Receptor source: a human donor with ulcerative colitis or Crohn's disease, or a healthy co-twin of an affected twin (not recorded which).

This chain joins TRBV27 and TRBJ2-3. This CDR3 comprises 14 residues. Germline CDR1 is MNHEY and CDR2 is SMNVEV (reference sequence). This CDR3 reads CASSFRLKADTQYF.

The gene calls are TRBV7-9 and TRBJ1-4; checking the TCRdb D call of TRBD1 is not possible without DNA. The germline V gene has CDR1 SEHNR and CDR2 FQNEAQ (reference sequence). There are 17 residues in the CDR3. The CDR3 sequence: CASSPLAGADRNEKLFF.

V is TRBV12-3 or TRBV12-4 and J is TRBJ2-7; TCRdb's D call, TRBD1, is unchecked because there is no DNA. CDR3 length equals 15 residues. CDR3 loop: CASSLRTGHPYEQYF.

The chain recombines TRBV5-1 with TRBJ2-3; absent DNA, TCRdb's TRBD2 call cannot be checked. The CDR3 runs to 16 residues. Looked up from germline, CDR1 is SGHRS and CDR2 is YFSETQ. The CDR3 reads CASSPRGLAGADTQYF.

The chain combines TRBV7-2 with TRBJ2-5; without DNA, the TCRdb call of TRBD1 cannot be checked. This CDR3 is 15 amino acids long. CDR1 SGHTA and CDR2 FQGNSA come from the germline V gene. CDR3 loop: CASSLSGVGAETQYF.

This rearrangement joins TRBV19 to TRBJ2-1. Per germline, CDR1 LNHDA and CDR2 SQIVND (reference sequence). This CDR3 has 13 amino acids. The CDR3 sequence: CASSSLEDGKQFF.

CDR3: CSASHRQTYQPQHF. The chain couples TRBV20-1 to TRBJ1-5; TCRdb's D call, TRBD1, is unchecked because there is no DNA. The CDR3 consists of 14 residues. Germline values: CDR1 DFQATT, CDR2 SNEGSKA (reference sequence).

The chain has TRBV7-9 and TRBJ2-7; TCRdb designates TRBD1, a call that cannot be tested without DNA. From germline, CDR1 is SEHNR and CDR2 FQNEAQ (reference sequence). CDR3 size: 14 residues. The CDR3 sequence: CASSLTPRAYEQYF. Supplemented by reference TRBV7-9 and TRBJ2-7, the full variable domain reads DTGVSQNPRHKITKRGQNVTFRCDPISEHNRLYWYRQTLGQGPEFLTYFQNEAQLEKSRLLSDRFSAERPKGSFSTLEIQRTEQGDSAMYLCASSLTPRAYEQYFGPGTRLTVT.

The chain couples TRBV10-2 to TRBJ1-2; TCRdb designates TRBD1, a call that cannot be tested without DNA. Germline V gene sequence: CDR1 WSHSY, CDR2 SAAADI. The CDR3 covers 16 residues. The CDR3 sequence is CASSDDRVFVNYGYTF.

The chain recombines TRBV27 with TRBJ2-2; no DNA is available, so the TRBD2 call from TCRdb remains unchecked. The CDR3 is made up of 15 amino acids. CDR1 MNHEY and CDR2 SMNVEV come from the germline V gene (reference sequence). CDR3 loop: CASKLTSGIPGELFF.

The chain is built from TRBV7-2 and TRBJ1-6; the TRBD1 assignment by TCRdb is unverifiable without DNA. Germline V gene sequence: CDR1 SGHTA, CDR2 FQGNSA. The CDR3 is made up of 17 amino acids. CDR3 amino acids: CASSLDRMVSYNSPLHF.

The V and J genes are TRBV27 and TRBJ2-7; TCRdb gives TRBD1 as the D gene, but with no DNA this cannot be confirmed. This CDR3 region has 15 residues. Germline V CDR1 and CDR2: MNHEY, SMNVEV (reference sequence). CDR3 residues: CASSSSGAGTYEQYF.

The CDR3 is CASHAGGRITEAFF. V usage is TRBV2 and J usage is TRBJ1-1; TCRdb's D call of TRBD1 is untestable without DNA. The CDR3 consists of 14 residues. CDR1 is SNHLY, CDR2 FYNNEI, per germline.